This TCR beta chain was recorded in a study of cytomegalovirus exposure and HLA in healthy donors. Background on the study: Samples from HLA-typed donors yielded about 80 million unique TCRs in an early data release.

Healthy bone marrow donors made up the donors. PCR amplification relied on 60 Vbeta primers (plus 13 Jbeta primers). Original methodology: The authors later counted approximately 80 million unique TCR beta chains, some 12 million of them shared. Sequencing was performed with immunoSEQ multiplex PCR; in TCRdb, only in-frame clones are kept and a portion is missing. V, J and clone size are taken as reported in that table, and D and trimming were inferred from the DNA itself. This sample has about 150,000 clones, with 60% to 80% found just once. Germline lookup yields CDR1 SGHNT and CDR2 YENEEA. The length of the CDR3 is 13 residues. V lost 3 bases, J lost 10 bases, and 7 bases stayed unmatched.

This TCR came from a woman between 40 and 50 years old in good health and CMV-seronegative. The rearrangement uses TRBV11-3 and TRBJ2-3; 7 bases align to TRBD2. Sequenced sample: PBMCs. The CDR3 region is CASSLSSGTAQYF. The CDR3 coding sequence is TGTGCCAGCAGCTTGTCTAGCGGAACGGCGCAGTATTTT. Using reference TRBV11-3 and TRBJ2-3 for the parts outside the CDR3, the full variable domain is EAGVVQSPRYKIIEKKQPVAFWCNPISGHNTLYWYLQNLGQGPELLIRYENEEAVDDSQLPKDRFSAERLKGVDSTLKIQPAELGDSAVYLCASSLSSGTAQYFGPGTRLTVL.